These 17 T cell receptor beta chains share one sample of origin, sequenced in a study of T cell responses to AZD1222 COVID-19 vaccine. The repertoire was sequenced with immunoSEQ multiplex PCR; TCRdb's copy has only in-frame clones and lacks some. The sample includes 150,000 to 200,000 clones, around 94% of them seen just once. The sample was peripheral blood, taken on day 0 of AZD1222 vaccination. These receptors were obtained from an adult in good health.

The J gene is TRBJ1-1, the V gene TRBV6-4; TRBD1 might be the D (5 bases). Germline CDR1 MRHNA, CDR2 SNTAGT. This CDR3 has 11 amino acids. Trimming removed 7 bases at V and 5 bases at J, with 8 bases between. The CDR3 nucleotides read TGTGCCAGCACAGAGGGGACTGAAGCTTTCTTT. Protein product: CASTEGTEAFF.

In its sample, this clone was seen once. V gene TRBV4-1 combines with J gene TRBJ1-1; D is possibly TRBD1 (6 bases). Per the germline V gene, CDR1 is MGHRA and CDR2 is YSYEKL. The CDR3 is 18 amino acids. The V end was cut by 3 bases, the J end by 0 bases, with 20 bases between. CDR3 amino acids: CASSQTGNRESLNTEAFF. The CDR3 DNA follows: TGCGCCAGCAGCCAGACCGGGAACAGGGAGTCCTTGAACACTGAAGCTTTCTTT.

This sequence joins TRBV6-5 and TRBJ2-1; no reliable D call. The CDR3 loop spans 11 amino acids. The V gene's germline CDR1 is MNHEY and CDR2 SVGAGI. V was cut by 5 bases and J by 6 bases, with 5 bases left in between. The CDR3 loop is CASSTINEQFF. In nucleotides, the CDR3 is TGTGCCAGCAGTACGATCAATGAGCAGTTCTTC.

The genes are TRBV5-1 and TRBJ2-5; possible D gene TRBD2, 6 bases. Trimming stripped 1 base from V and 4 bases from J, with 14 bases between. There are 15 residues in the CDR3. Germline V gene lookup returns CDR1 SGHRS and CDR2 YFSETQ. For the CDR3, the DNA is TGCGCCAGCAGCTTGACCTCCTTGGGAGGAGAGACCCAGTACTTC. As protein: CASSLTSLGGETQYF.

This clone turned up a few times. The chain is built from TRBV2 and TRBJ2-6, with TRBD1 identical over 11 bases. The CDR3 extends over 17 amino acids. The J segment lost 0 bases and the V segment lost 8 bases, leaving 6 bases of the junction unmatched. Per germline, CDR1 SNHLY and CDR2 FYNNEI. CDR3 residues: CASGTGGWFSGANVLTF. The CDR3 coding sequence is TGTGCCAGCGGGACAGGGGGTTGGTTCTCTGGGGCCAACGTCCTGACTTTC.

The count of this clone is one. The gene calls are TRBV3-1 (or the pseudogene TRBV3-2) and TRBJ2-7, with a tentative D call TRBD1 (7 bases). CDR3 length: 14 amino acids. Per germline, CDR1 LGHDT and CDR2 YNNKEL (reference sequence). The germline V and J ends were trimmed by 7 bases and 5 bases, with 18 bases remaining between them. CDR3 sequence: CASTVTGDLDEQYF. In DNA form, the CDR3 reads TGTGCCAGCACGGTCACAGGGGACTTGGACGAGCAGTACTTC.

Points on this clone: Other DNA sequences in this specimen translate into the identical CDR3. V is TRBV11-2 and J is TRBJ2-7; no firm D call. Germline V gene lookup returns CDR1 SGHAT and CDR2 FQNNGV. Trimming took off 0 bases at V and 4 bases at J, with 4 bases between the two ends. The CDR3 runs 12 residues. CDR3 DNA sequence: TGTGCCAGCAGCTTAGATGGGTACGAGCAGTACTTC. Translation gives CASSLDGYEQYF.

The rearrangement uses TRBV5-1 and TRBJ2-1, with 10 bases aligning to TRBD2. J lost 3 bases, V lost 5 bases, and 5 bases had no gene match. CDR3 length: 15 amino acids. Per germline, CDR1 SGHRS and CDR2 YFSETQ. The CDR3 nucleotides read TGCGCCAGCAGAACTAGCGGGACCGACTACAATGAGCAGTTCTTC. The encoded protein is CASRTSGTDYNEQFF.

The V and J genes are TRBV7-9 and TRBJ2-7; D gene unclear. This CDR3 is 12 amino acids long. Germline CDR1 and CDR2: SEHNR and FQNEAQ (reference sequence). Trimming removed 1 base at V and 7 bases at J, with 8 bases between. CDR3 in DNA: TGTGCCAGCAGCTTAGTGCAGAGGGAGCAGTACTTC. Translated, it gives CASSLVQREQYF.

DNA for the CDR3: TGTGCCAGCAGGGAAGGGAACACTGAAGCTTTCTTT. It yields the protein CASREGNTEAFF. J is TRBJ1-1 and V is TRBV28; no definite D call. Trimming stripped 6 bases from V and 1 base from J, with 6 bases between. The CDR3 runs to 12 residues. Germline CDR1 MDHEN, CDR2 SYDVKM.

This clone has just one count. This chain connects TRBV6-5 to TRBJ2-3; 10 positions agree with TRBD2. This CDR3 has 15 residues. CDR1 is MNHEY, CDR2 SVGAGI, per germline. V shed 6 bases and J 5 bases; nucleotides not matched to a gene: 8. The CDR3 protein is CASRWSAGGQDTQYF. The CDR3 coding sequence is TGTGCCAGCAGGTGGTCAGCGGGAGGGCAAGATACGCAGTATTTT.

The V gene is TRBV27, the J gene TRBJ1-5; 7 positions match TRBD1. Germline CDR1 MNHEY, CDR2 SMNVEV (reference sequence). The CDR3 has 16 residues. The V segment lost 3 bases and the J segment 11 bases; nucleotides outside the gene matches: 16. For the CDR3, the DNA is TGTGCCAGCAGTTTTACAGGGGCCGCTCTTCGGGAGGCCCAGCATTTT. Translated: CASSFTGAALREAQHF.

The chain carries TRBV2 and TRBJ2-2, with D perhaps matching TRBD1 (5 bases). The germline V gene encodes CDR1 SNHLY and CDR2 FYNNEI. CDR3 length equals 19 residues. The V and J ends lost 0 bases and 0 bases respectively, with 17 bases between them. For the CDR3, the DNA is TGTGCCAGCAGTGAAGCCCAGATCCCGACAGTCTCGAACACCGGGGAGCTGTTTTTT. It codes for CASSEAQIPTVSNTGELFF.

The chain combines TRBV5-5 with TRBJ1-1; D remains unclear. The germline CDR1 and CDR2 sequences are SGHKS and YYEKEE (reference sequence). The CDR3 extends over 13 amino acids. V lost 1 base and J lost 5, with 9 bases in between. CDR3 bases: TGTGCCAGCAGCTTGTGGCCGGAAACTGAAGCTTTCTTT. Translation gives CASSLWPETEAFF. The full variable domain, with the rest looked up from reference TRBV5-5 and TRBJ1-1, is DAGVTQSPTHLIKTRGQQVTLRCSPISGHKSVSWYQQVLGQGPQFIFQYYEKEERGRGNFPDRFSARQFPNYSSELNVNALLLGDSALYLCASSLWPETEAFFGQGTRLTVV.

In this sample, this clone turned up once. CDR3 in DNA: TGTGCCAGCTCACCCACTTGGGGTGGGAGTAATGAGCAGTTCTTC. Translated, it gives CASSPTWGGSNEQFF. This chain joins TRBV18 and TRBJ2-1; D might be TRBD2 (5 bases). Germline CDR1 is KGHSH and CDR2 is LQKENI. The CDR3 is 15 residues long. V was pared by 3 bases and J by 7 bases, with 16 bases between.

V is TRBV7-6 and J is TRBJ2-5, with a possible D match to TRBD2 (7 bases). The V and J ends lost 0 bases and 7 bases respectively, with 18 bases between them. The CDR3 has 16 amino acids. Per the germline V gene, CDR1 is SGHVS and CDR2 is FNYEAQ. The CDR3 DNA is TGTGCCAGCAGCTTAGCGGGGGGGCTAGATACTGGGACCCAGTACTTC. This translates into CASSLAGGLDTGTQYF.

The chain joins TRBV19 to TRBJ1-1, with D unclear. V lost 8 bases, J lost 1 base, and 8 bases lay in between. CDR3 length: 12 amino acids. Germline V gene data show CDR1 as LNHDA and CDR2 as SQIVND (reference sequence). CDR3 sequence (DNA): TGTGCCAGTGCAACGGCGAACACTGAAGCTTTCTTT. Protein: CASATANTEAFF.